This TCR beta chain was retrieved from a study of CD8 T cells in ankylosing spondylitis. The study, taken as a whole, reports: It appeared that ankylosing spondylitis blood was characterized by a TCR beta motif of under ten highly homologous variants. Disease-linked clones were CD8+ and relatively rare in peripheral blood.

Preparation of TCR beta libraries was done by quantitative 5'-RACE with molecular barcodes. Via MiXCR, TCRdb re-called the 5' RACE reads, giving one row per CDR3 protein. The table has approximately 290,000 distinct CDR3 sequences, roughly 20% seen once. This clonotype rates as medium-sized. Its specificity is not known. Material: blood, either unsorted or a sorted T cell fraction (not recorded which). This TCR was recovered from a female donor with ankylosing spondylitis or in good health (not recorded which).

The CDR3 protein is CSVGSSTDTQYF. The DNA of the CDR3 is TGCAGTGTTGGCTCTAGCACAGATACGCAGTATTTT. The rearrangement joins TRBV20-1 to TRBJ2-3, with D uncertain. Germline V CDR1 and CDR2: DFQATT, SNEGSKA (reference sequence). The CDR3 covers 12 residues. V was clipped by 7 bases and J by 0 bases, with 8 bases between them.